These 26 T cell receptor beta chains share one sample of origin, sequenced in a study of tumor-infiltrating lymphocytes in localized non-small cell lung cancer. Only in-frame clones appear in the TCRdb table, and some are missing; sequencing was by immunoSEQ multiplex PCR. The sample lists fewer than 11,000 clones; about three quarters were seen once. The sample comprised uninvolved lung tissue not adjacent to the tumor. Receptor source: a human donor with non-small cell lung cancer.

The rearrangement joins TRBV2 to TRBJ2-2; D unclear. With 4 bases removed from V and 2 bases from J, the gap between germline ends came to 5 bases. Germline V gene data show CDR1 as SNHLY and CDR2 as FYNNEI. The length of the CDR3 is 13 residues. DNA for the CDR3: TGTGCCAGCAGTGTGGAAAACACCGGGGAGCTGTTTTTT. Its protein is CASSVENTGELFF. Using reference TRBV2 and TRBJ2-2 for the parts outside the CDR3, the full variable domain is EPEVTQTPSHQVTQMGQEVILRCVPISNHLYFYWYRQILGQKVEFLVSFYNNEISEKSEIFDDQFSVERPDGSNFTLKIRSTKLEDSAMYFCASSVENTGELFFGEGSRLTVL.

The chain has TRBV4-3 and TRBJ2-7; D gene ambiguous. The CDR3 contains 15 residues. Trimming stripped 0 bases from V and 2 bases from J, with 11 bases between. Looked up from germline, CDR1 is LGHNA and CDR2 is YSLEER. The DNA of the CDR3 is TGCGCCAGCAGCCAAGAGAGCGCGAGAACCTACGAGCAGTACTTC. Amino acid sequence: CASSQESARTYEQYF.

V is TRBV29-1 and J is TRBJ2-3, with TRBD2 matching over 13 bases. Per the germline V gene, CDR1 is SQVTM and CDR2 is ANQGSEA. CDR3 size: 16 residues. V dropped 5 bases and J dropped 3; count of bases not matched to a gene: 8. CDR3 residues: CSVTLSTSGGTDTQYF. The CDR3 nucleotides read TGCAGCGTTACGCTATCGACTAGCGGGGGGACAGATACGCAGTATTTT.

This rearrangement joins TRBV7-2 to TRBJ1-2; tentatively, D is TRBD1 (6 bases). This CDR3 has 13 amino acids. Trimming took off 1 base at V and 7 bases at J, with 10 bases between the two ends. The germline V gene has CDR1 SGHTA and CDR2 FQGNSA. The CDR3 sequence is CASSLVQGFGYTF. Here the CDR3 DNA reads TGTGCCAGCAGCTTAGTACAGGGCTTTGGCTACACCTTC.

The CDR3: CASTRESYNEQFF. The CDR3 nucleotides read TGTGCCAGCACTCGGGAGTCCTACAATGAGCAGTTCTTC. The V gene is TRBV2, the J gene TRBJ2-1; a weak D match, TRBD2 (6 bases). The germline gives CDR1 SNHLY, CDR2 FYNNEI. The CDR3 spans 13 residues. V lost 7 bases, J lost 1 base, and 8 bases lay in between. The full variable domain, completed using reference TRBV2 and TRBJ2-1, is EPEVTQTPSHQVTQMGQEVILRCVPISNHLYFYWYRQILGQKVEFLVSFYNNEISEKSEIFDDQFSVERPDGSNFTLKIRSTKLEDSAMYFCASTRESYNEQFFGPGTRLTVL.

The chain joins TRBV5-1 to TRBJ1-1; TRBD1 matches at 9 bases. CDR1 is SGHRS and CDR2 is YFSETQ in the germline V gene. V lost 4 bases to trimming and J lost 4 bases; unmatched junction nucleotides: 8. This CDR3 has 15 amino acids. The CDR3 DNA is TGCGCCAGCAGCAATCAACAGGGGGCGCGCACTGAAGCTTTCTTT. It is translated as CASSNQQGARTEAFF.

The chain combines TRBV12-5 with TRBJ1-6; 8 bases are a match to TRBD1. There are 17 residues in the CDR3. With 6 bases clipped from V and 8 bases from J, the junction kept 15 bases outside the gene matches. Germline V CDR1 and CDR2: LGHNT, FRNRAP. The CDR3, as DNA: TGTGCTAGTGGCCTCCGGACAGGGAGTATTTTAGATTCACCCCTCCACTTT. Translating gives CASGLRTGSILDSPLHF.

The chain links TRBV10-2 to TRBJ2-7; 9 bases match TRBD2. The CDR3 is 15 amino acids. Germline lookup yields CDR1 WSHSY and CDR2 SAAADI. After removal of 5 bases from V and 4 bases from J, the junction contained 9 bases not matched to a gene. The CDR3 is CASSHKRTSDYEQYF. Here the CDR3 DNA reads TGCGCCAGCAGTCATAAGCGGACTAGCGATTACGAGCAGTACTTC.

The chain recombines TRBV6-1 with TRBJ1-1; possible D gene TRBD1, 6 bases. Trimming left V 3 bases short and J 4 bases short, with 9 bases between. CDR3 length equals 13 residues. Germline values: CDR1 MNHNS, CDR2 SASEGT. The CDR3 nucleotides read TGTGCCAGCAGTGAGGCAGGGGCCACTGAAGCTTTCTTT. Translating it yields CASSEAGATEAFF.

The chain couples TRBV5-6 to TRBJ2-5, with TRBD1 matching 10 bases. The germline gives CDR1 SGHDT, CDR2 YYEEEE. The CDR3 has 14 residues. Unmatched junction bases numbered 5, after V lost 4 bases and J lost 5 bases. CDR3 region: CASSRGQGTETQYF. The CDR3 DNA reads TGTGCCAGCAGCCGGGGACAGGGGACGGAGACCCAGTACTTC.

V gene TRBV5-8 combines with J gene TRBJ2-5; TRBD1 matches 10 bases. Germline V gives CDR1 SGHTS, CDR2 YDEGEE. This CDR3 is built from 16 residues. V was pared by 4 bases and J by 4 bases, with 10 bases of the junction left unmatched. This CDR3 reads CASSLGQGVFGETQYF. CDR3 DNA: TGTGCCAGCAGCCTTGGACAGGGGGTATTCGGAGAGACCCAGTACTTC.

The chain uses TRBV6-5 and TRBJ2-1; D remains unclear. The CDR3 extends over 11 amino acids. Between the trimmed V and J ends, which lost 6 bases and 3 bases, there was a span of 3 bases. CDR1 is MNHEY, CDR2 SVGAGI, per germline. CDR3 in DNA: TGTGCCAGCAGGGGCTACAATGAGCAGTTCTTC. It encodes CASRGYNEQFF.

The rearrangement links TRBV6-5 to TRBJ2-2; D gene uncertain. The V gene lost 0 bases and the J gene lost 5 bases, with 10 bases spanning the gap. The CDR3 is 15 amino acids. Germline-derived CDR1 and CDR2 are MNHEY and SVGAGI. This CDR3 is CASSYSGYGTGELFF. The CDR3 bases are TGTGCCAGCAGTTACTCAGGGTATGGAACCGGGGAGCTGTTTTTT.

This chain uses TRBV5-5 with TRBJ2-3; unclear D gene. Trimming left V 3 bases short and J 0 bases short, with 11 bases between. The CDR3 is 15 residues long. CDR1 and CDR2 (germline): SGHKS, YYEKEE (reference sequence). The chain's CDR3 is CASSSLLSSTDTQYF. For the CDR3, the DNA is TGTGCCAGCAGCTCCCTACTCTCTAGCACAGATACGCAGTATTTT.

The CDR3 nucleotides read TGTGCCAGCAACGATCCGTACCGAGGGGGCTACACCTTC. Protein product: CASNDPYRGGYTF. The V call is TRBV2, the J call TRBJ1-2; D remains ambiguous. The CDR3 extends over 13 amino acids. The ends were cut back, 7 bases at V and 8 bases at J, with 17 bases in the middle. CDR1 and CDR2 (germline): SNHLY, FYNNEI.

The rearrangement joins TRBV5-1 to TRBJ2-7; 10 nucleotides agree with TRBD1. Looked up from germline, CDR1 is SGHRS and CDR2 is YFSETQ. The CDR3 spans 13 residues. Germline trimming cut 7 bases from V and 5 bases from J; bases unmatched to any gene: 6. Here the CDR3 reads CASSGTGVHEQYF. DNA of the CDR3: TGCGCCAGCTCCGGGACAGGGGTCCACGAGCAGTACTTC.

This chain uses TRBV6-1 with TRBJ2-3; 9 bases line up with TRBD2. The CDR3 runs 15 residues. Germline CDR1 MNHNS, CDR2 SASEGT. The J segment lost 10 bases and the V segment lost 7 bases, leaving 15 bases of the junction unmatched. The CDR3, as DNA: TGTGCCAGCAAATTGGGACTAGCAGTCCTCGAGTCGCAGTATTTT. Encoded protein: CASKLGLAVLESQYF.

The CDR3 spells CASSYLQGNSPLHF. CDR3 DNA: TGCGCCAGCAGCTACTTACAGGGGAATTCACCCCTCCACTTT. The V gene is TRBV5-1, the J gene TRBJ1-6; the match to TRBD1 covers 7 bases. Germline V gene lookup returns CDR1 SGHRS and CDR2 YFSETQ. There are 14 residues in the CDR3. Trimming took 3 bases from V and 7 from J; bases not matched to a gene: 4.

V usage is TRBV28 and J usage is TRBJ1-6; D gene unclear. The CDR3 runs to 15 residues. Germline CDR1 is MDHEN and CDR2 is SYDVKM. The V gene lost 5 bases and the J gene lost 4 bases, with 12 bases spanning the gap. DNA of the CDR3: TGTGCCAGCAGTACGTCATGGGGATATAATTCACCCCTCCACTTT. It encodes CASSTSWGYNSPLHF.

The chain recombines TRBV6-6 with TRBJ1-5; D unclear. Trimming removed 0 bases at V and 0 bases at J, with 6 bases between. The CDR3 covers 15 residues. Germline lookup yields CDR1 MNHNY and CDR2 SVGAGI (reference sequence). The CDR3 nucleotides read TGTGCCAGCAGTTACTCGCCCTATAGCAATCAGCCCCAGCATTTT. Translation gives CASSYSPYSNQPQHF.

The gene calls are TRBV2 and TRBJ1-4; 7 nucleotides align to TRBD1. This CDR3 contains 15 residues. The V and J ends lost 6 bases and 4 bases, in that order; junction bases with no gene match: 8. Germline CDR1 SNHLY, CDR2 FYNNEI. CDR3 nucleotides: TGTGCCAGCAGCCAATTCGGGACAGATAATGAAAAACTGTTTTTT. Protein: CASSQFGTDNEKLFF.

The chain is built from TRBV2 and TRBJ2-7; 12 bases are shared with TRBD2. Germline CDR1 is SNHLY and CDR2 is FYNNEI. CDR3 length: 14 amino acids. Trimming at V came to 10 bases and at J to 3 bases, leaving 7 bases not matched to a gene. The CDR3 spells CATSTSGSFYEQYF. The CDR3 DNA reads TGTGCCACCTCGACTAGCGGGAGCTTCTACGAGCAGTACTTC.

The gene calls are TRBV19 and TRBJ2-2; 9 bases line up with TRBD1. After removal of 5 bases from V and 7 bases from J, the junction contained 11 bases not matched to a gene. CDR1 is LNHDA and CDR2 is SQIVND in the germline V gene (reference sequence). CDR3 length equals 16 residues. In DNA form, the CDR3 reads TGTGCCAGTAGTGGGGACAGGGTAGTTGGAGTCGGGGAGCTGTTTTTT. Protein: CASSGDRVVGVGELFF.

The V and J genes are TRBV10-3 and TRBJ1-6; D is ambiguous. Germline V CDR1 and CDR2: ENHRY, SYGVKD. V lost 6 bases, J lost 6 bases, and 12 bases lay in between. CDR3 size: 14 residues. CDR3 sequence reads: CAISRQVLNSPLHF. For the CDR3, the DNA is TGTGCCATCAGCCGACAAGTCCTTAATTCACCCCTCCACTTT.

The chain employs TRBV9 and TRBJ1-3, with D hard to call. The CDR3 totals 16 residues. V dropped 0 bases and J dropped 4 bases, with 14 bases sitting between them. CDR1 and CDR2 from the germline V gene are SGDLS and YYNGEE. The CDR3, as DNA: TGTGCCAGCAGCGTAGAAACTGGAGCTCGGGGAAACACCATATATTTT. Translation: CASSVETGARGNTIYF.

The CDR3 DNA follows: TGTGCCAGCAGTCCGGACTTCACTTGGGAGACCCAGTACTTC. Translated: CASSPDFTWETQYF. This sequence joins TRBV7-6 and TRBJ2-5; tentative D call: TRBD2 (5 bases). CDR1 and CDR2 (germline): SGHVS, FNYEAQ. Trimming shortened V by 6 bases and J by 5 bases, and 16 bases separated the two germline ends. The CDR3 extends over 14 amino acids.